The clone carrying this T cell receptor beta chain was counted between two and nine times. CDR3 length equals 11 residues. Germline V gives CDR1 SQVTM, CDR2 ANQGSEA. J lost 9 bases, V lost 5 bases, and 4 bases had no gene match. The record originates from a study of blood T cell repertoires in COVID-19. Study context: In each case, the material was cDNA or gDNA derived from T cells, B-cell-depleted T cells, or PBMCs.

TCRdb keeps only in-frame clones here, not all; method: immunoSEQ multiplex PCR. The sample contains under 150,000 clones, approximately 80% of which appear only once. The sequence derives from a woman of 80 years or more with acute or convalescent COVID-19. The sample taken for sequencing was peripheral blood. The gene calls are TRBV29-1 and TRBJ1-1; TRBD1 matches at 9 bases. CDR3 loop: CSVTGGGQAFF. In DNA form, the CDR3 reads TGCAGCGTTACAGGGGGCGGCCAAGCTTTCTTT.